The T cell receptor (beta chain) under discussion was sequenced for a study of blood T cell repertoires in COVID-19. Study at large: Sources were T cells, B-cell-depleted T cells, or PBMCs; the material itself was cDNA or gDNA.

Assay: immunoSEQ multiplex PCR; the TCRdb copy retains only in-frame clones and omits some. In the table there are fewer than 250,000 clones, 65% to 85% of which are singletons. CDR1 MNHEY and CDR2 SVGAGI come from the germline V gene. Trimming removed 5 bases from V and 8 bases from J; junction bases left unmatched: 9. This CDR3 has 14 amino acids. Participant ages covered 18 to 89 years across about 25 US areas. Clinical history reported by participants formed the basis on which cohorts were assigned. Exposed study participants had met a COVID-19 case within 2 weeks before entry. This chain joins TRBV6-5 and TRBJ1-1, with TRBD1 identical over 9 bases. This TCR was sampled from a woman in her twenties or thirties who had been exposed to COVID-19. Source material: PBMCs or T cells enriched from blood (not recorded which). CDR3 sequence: CASSRTGGNGEAFF. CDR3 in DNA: TGTGCCAGCAGTCGAACAGGGGGCAACGGGGAAGCTTTCTTT.